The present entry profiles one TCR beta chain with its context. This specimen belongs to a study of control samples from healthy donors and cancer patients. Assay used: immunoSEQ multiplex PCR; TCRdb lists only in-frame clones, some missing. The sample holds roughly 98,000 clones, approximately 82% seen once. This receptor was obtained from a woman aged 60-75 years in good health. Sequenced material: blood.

CDR3 sequence reads: CASSLPTVQETQYF. The CDR3 DNA reads TGTGCCAGCAGCCTACCGACAGTCCAAGAGACCCAGTACTTC. This chain uses TRBV5-6 with TRBJ2-5, with a weak D call TRBD1 (5 bases). The length of the CDR3 is 14 residues. V was shortened by 4 bases and J by 1 base, with 11 bases between the two germline ends. CDR1 is SGHDT and CDR2 is YYEEEE in the germline V gene.